This is a list of T cell receptor beta chains from one sample in a study of blood T cell repertoires in COVID-19. Here immunoSEQ multiplex PCR was the method, and the copy in TCRdb shows in-frame clones only, minus some. This sample has over 130,000 clones, with 70% to 85% found just once. Sequenced: PBMCs or T cells enriched from blood (not recorded which). The receptor set was obtained from a woman aged 18-29 years who had been exposed to COVID-19. Each CDR3 is given with its conserved first and last residue. The D gene is left open where the match is weak. Clone size is stated in some rows and not others, as once, few, many or a class when expanded.

d_call: TRBD2; j_call: TRBJ2-1; clone_size: -; v_call: TRBV10-1; cdr3_aa: CASSGTSGYNEQFF; cdr3_nt: TGCGCCAGCAGTGGGACTAGCGGATACAATGAGCAGTTCTTC
d_call: -; j_call: TRBJ1-6; clone_size: few; v_call: TRBV30; cdr3_aa: CAWSIWGPVSPLHF; cdr3_nt: TGTGCCTGGAGTATTTGGGGGCCGGTTTCACCCCTCCACTTT
d_call: -; j_call: TRBJ1-5; clone_size: -; v_call: TRBV28; cdr3_aa: CASSRRRVNQPQHF; cdr3_nt: TGTGCCAGCAGCCGGAGGAGAGTCAATCAGCCCCAGCATTTT
d_call: TRBD1; j_call: TRBJ1-6; clone_size: -; v_call: TRBV19; cdr3_aa: CASSWGQGMNSPLHF; cdr3_nt: TGTGCCAGTAGCTGGGGACAGGGCATGAATTCACCCCTCCACTTT
d_call: -; j_call: TRBJ2-7; clone_size: -; v_call: TRBV27; cdr3_aa: CASSQGTVPYEQYF; cdr3_nt: TGTGCCAGCAGTCAGGGGACCGTTCCGTACGAGCAGTACTTC
d_call: -; j_call: TRBJ2-1; clone_size: -; v_call: TRBV29-1; cdr3_aa: CSVDGWEDEQFF; cdr3_nt: TGCAGCGTTGATGGGTGGGAGGATGAGCAGTTCTTC
d_call: TRBD1; j_call: TRBJ1-5; clone_size: -; v_call: TRBV27; cdr3_aa: CASSQQGNQLNSNQPQHF; cdr3_nt: TGTGCCAGCAGTCAACAGGGGAACCAACTCAATAGCAATCAGCCCCAGCATTTT
d_call: -; j_call: TRBJ1-5; clone_size: once; v_call: TRBV2; cdr3_aa: CASSPFFWTAREPQHF; cdr3_nt: TGTGCCAGCAGCCCTTTTTTTTGGACAGCCAGAGAGCCCCAGCATTTT
d_call: TRBD1; j_call: TRBJ1-1; clone_size: -; v_call: TRBV28; cdr3_aa: CASTDREGGSTEAFF; cdr3_nt: TGTGCCAGCACGGACAGGGAGGGGGGTAGCACTGAAGCTTTCTTT
d_call: -; j_call: TRBJ1-1; clone_size: -; v_call: TRBV18; cdr3_aa: CASSNLVGANTEAFF; cdr3_nt: TGTGCCAGCTCAAATCTTGTTGGAGCAAACACTGAAGCTTTCTTT
d_call: -; j_call: TRBJ1-6; clone_size: -; v_call: TRBV2; cdr3_aa: CASRAYRRSSYNSPLHF; cdr3_nt: TGTGCCAGCAGAGCCTACAGGCGTTCCTCCTATAATTCACCCCTCCACTTT
d_call: -; j_call: TRBJ1-5; clone_size: -; v_call: TRBV18; cdr3_aa: CASSRTADSYGPQHF; cdr3_nt: TGTGCCAGCTCACGCACCGCGGACAGCTACGGGCCCCAGCATTTT
d_call: TRBD1; j_call: TRBJ1-2; clone_size: -; v_call: TRBV19; cdr3_aa: CASSLQGARIGYGYTF; cdr3_nt: TGTGCCAGTAGTCTCCAGGGGGCGCGGATCGGCTATGGCTACACCTTC
d_call: TRBD2; j_call: TRBJ2-3; clone_size: -; v_call: TRBV11-2; cdr3_aa: CASSTILAHRYTQYF; cdr3_nt: TGTGCCAGCAGCACCATACTAGCGCACAGATATACGCAGTATTTT
d_call: -; j_call: TRBJ2-2; clone_size: -; v_call: TRBV11-2; cdr3_aa: CASSLIRLSTGELFF; cdr3_nt: TGTGCCAGCAGCTTAATTAGACTATCCACCGGGGAGCTGTTTTTT
d_call: TRBD2; j_call: TRBJ2-7; clone_size: -; v_call: TRBV27; cdr3_aa: CASSQAGTSGRRVQYF; cdr3_nt: TGTGCCAGCAGTCAGGCCGGGACTAGCGGACGTAGGGTGCAGTACTTC
d_call: TRBD1; j_call: TRBJ1-6; clone_size: -; v_call: TRBV6-5; cdr3_aa: CASSPGQLNSPLHF; cdr3_nt: TGTGCCAGCAGTCCGGGACAGCTTAATTCACCCCTCCACTTT
d_call: -; j_call: TRBJ2-7; clone_size: -; v_call: TRBV28; cdr3_aa: CASSSFTPLVGGGWYEQYF; cdr3_nt: TGTGCCAGCAGTTCCTTTACCCCGTTGGTGGGGGGTGGGTGGTACGAGCAGTACTTC
d_call: -; j_call: TRBJ1-2; clone_size: -; v_call: TRBV30; cdr3_aa: CAWTRDFNYGYTF; cdr3_nt: TGTGCCTGGACCAGGGACTTTAACTATGGCTACACCTTC
d_call: -; j_call: TRBJ1-2; clone_size: -; v_call: TRBV7-9; cdr3_aa: CASSLQGSSNGYTF; cdr3_nt: TGTGCCAGCAGCTTACAGGGGAGCTCGAATGGCTACACCTTC
d_call: TRBD1; j_call: TRBJ1-2; clone_size: -; v_call: TRBV27; cdr3_aa: CASRRTGEGYTF; cdr3_nt: TGTGCCAGCAGAAGGACAGGGGAGGGCTACACCTTC
d_call: -; j_call: TRBJ1-3; clone_size: -; v_call: TRBV30; cdr3_aa: CAWSVLSGNTIYF; cdr3_nt: TGTGCCTGGAGTGTACTAAGTGGAAACACCATATATTTT
d_call: TRBD2; j_call: TRBJ2-2; clone_size: -; v_call: TRBV4-2; cdr3_aa: CASSHLAREGTGELFF; cdr3_nt: TGTGCCAGCAGCCACTTAGCGCGGGAGGGGACCGGGGAGCTGTTTTTT
d_call: TRBD2; j_call: TRBJ2-1; clone_size: -; v_call: TRBV4-1; cdr3_aa: CASSQDYLAGGMGEQFF; cdr3_nt: TGCGCCAGCAGCCAAGATTACCTAGCGGGAGGTATGGGTGAGCAGTTCTTC
d_call: -; j_call: TRBJ1-5; clone_size: -; v_call: TRBV28; cdr3_aa: CASRPHRDSNQPQHF; cdr3_nt: TGTGCCAGCAGACCCCACAGGGATAGCAATCAGCCCCAGCATTTT
d_call: TRBD1; j_call: TRBJ2-2; clone_size: once; v_call: TRBV5-4; cdr3_aa: CASSLGDRGSGELFF; cdr3_nt: TGTGCCAGCAGCTTAGGGGACAGGGGGTCCGGGGAGCTGTTTTTT
d_call: TRBD1; j_call: TRBJ2-7; clone_size: -; v_call: TRBV30; cdr3_aa: CAWSETGSRGYEQYF; cdr3_nt: TGTGCCTGGAGCGAGACAGGGTCCAGGGGCTACGAGCAGTACTTC
d_call: TRBD2; j_call: TRBJ2-2; clone_size: -; v_call: TRBV11-2; cdr3_aa: CASSLVWASGTGELFF; cdr3_nt: TGTGCCAGCAGCTTAGTCTGGGCTAGCGGCACCGGGGAGCTGTTTTTT
d_call: TRBD1; j_call: TRBJ2-7; clone_size: -; v_call: TRBV3-1/TRBV3-2; cdr3_aa: CASSQDSGTGSWYEQYF; cdr3_nt: TGTGCCAGCAGCCAAGATTCCGGGACAGGGTCGTGGTACGAGCAGTACTTC
d_call: TRBD2; j_call: TRBJ2-1; clone_size: -; v_call: TRBV18; cdr3_aa: CASSLRLAGGNDEQFF; cdr3_nt: TGTGCCAGCTCTCTTCGACTAGCGGGAGGGAATGATGAGCAGTTCTTC
d_call: -; j_call: TRBJ1-1; clone_size: -; v_call: TRBV6-2/TRBV6-3; cdr3_aa: CASSYSKARLNTEAFF; cdr3_nt: TGTGCCAGCAGTTACTCGAAGGCCAGGTTGAACACTGAAGCTTTCTTT
d_call: -; j_call: TRBJ2-4; clone_size: -; v_call: TRBV28; cdr3_aa: CASSLDGELAKNIQYF; cdr3_nt: TGTGCCAGCAGTTTGGACGGGGAGCTAGCCAAAAACATTCAGTACTTC
d_call: TRBD1; j_call: TRBJ2-1; clone_size: -; v_call: TRBV30; cdr3_aa: CAWGGQSSYNEQFF; cdr3_nt: TGTGCCTGGGGGGGACAGTCCTCCTACAATGAGCAGTTCTTC
d_call: -; j_call: TRBJ1-4; clone_size: -; v_call: TRBV10-3; cdr3_aa: CAISDRPGGGNEKLFF; cdr3_nt: TGTGCCATCAGCGACCGCCCCGGGGGAGGTAATGAAAAACTGTTTTTT
d_call: TRBD1; j_call: TRBJ1-2; clone_size: -; v_call: TRBV30; cdr3_aa: CAWSSGQGAWYGYTF; cdr3_nt: TGTGCCTGGAGTTCAGGACAGGGGGCATGGTATGGCTACACCTTC
d_call: TRBD1; j_call: TRBJ1-6; clone_size: -; v_call: TRBV19; cdr3_aa: CASSSRQGYSPLHF; cdr3_nt: TGTGCCAGTAGTTCCCGACAGGGTTATTCACCCCTCCACTTT
d_call: TRBD1; j_call: TRBJ1-1; clone_size: -; v_call: TRBV6-5; cdr3_aa: CASTLGTGARTEAFF; cdr3_nt: TGTGCCAGCACCCTAGGGACAGGGGCGAGAACTGAAGCTTTCTTT
d_call: -; j_call: TRBJ2-1; clone_size: -; v_call: TRBV4-1; cdr3_aa: CASSQRAESSYNEQFF; cdr3_nt: TGCGCCAGCAGCCAGCGAGCCGAGAGCTCCTACAATGAGCAGTTCTTC
d_call: TRBD2; j_call: TRBJ2-1; clone_size: once; v_call: TRBV5-4; cdr3_aa: CASSLPPGLAGGEQFF; cdr3_nt: TGTGCCAGCAGCTTGCCTCCGGGACTAGCGGGAGGTGAGCAGTTCTTC
d_call: -; j_call: TRBJ1-3; clone_size: -; v_call: TRBV2; cdr3_aa: CASSTGPGNTIYF; cdr3_nt: TGTGCCAGCAGTACAGGGCCTGGAAACACCATATATTTT
d_call: TRBD1; j_call: TRBJ1-2; clone_size: few; v_call: TRBV6-5; cdr3_aa: CASRPGQGANYGYTF; cdr3_nt: TGTGCCAGCAGACCCGGACAGGGGGCTAACTATGGCTACACCTTC
d_call: -; j_call: TRBJ2-3; clone_size: -; v_call: TRBV5-4; cdr3_aa: CASSSVPGMSADTQYF; cdr3_nt: TGTGCCAGCAGCTCCGTTCCAGGGATGTCGGCAGATACGCAGTATTTT
d_call: -; j_call: TRBJ1-5; clone_size: -; v_call: TRBV27; cdr3_aa: CASSPNYSNQPQHF; cdr3_nt: TGTGCCAGCAGTCCAAACTATAGCAATCAGCCCCAGCATTTT
d_call: -; j_call: TRBJ1-1; clone_size: -; v_call: TRBV4-3; cdr3_aa: CASSQDGAGVENTEAFF; cdr3_nt: TGCGCCAGCAGCCAAGATGGGGCAGGGGTTGAGAACACTGAAGCTTTCTTT
d_call: TRBD2; j_call: TRBJ2-1; clone_size: -; v_call: TRBV9; cdr3_aa: CASSHGTSATKTYNEQFF; cdr3_nt: TGTGCCAGCAGCCACGGGACTAGCGCAACAAAGACCTACAATGAGCAGTTCTTC
d_call: -; j_call: TRBJ1-1; clone_size: -; v_call: TRBV2; cdr3_aa: CASTYRGTEAFF; cdr3_nt: TGTGCCAGCACCTACCGGGGAACTGAAGCTTTCTTT
d_call: TRBD1; j_call: TRBJ1-4; clone_size: -; v_call: TRBV30; cdr3_aa: CAWTGGDGRKLFF; cdr3_nt: TGTGCCTGGACAGGGGGCGATGGTAGAAAACTGTTTTTT
d_call: -; j_call: TRBJ1-4; clone_size: -; v_call: TRBV6-5; cdr3_aa: CASSIQPPTNEKLFF; cdr3_nt: TGTGCCAGCAGTATACAGCCGCCAACTAATGAAAAACTGTTTTTT
d_call: -; j_call: TRBJ1-3; clone_size: -; v_call: TRBV4-1; cdr3_aa: CASSQMSGIPSNTIYF; cdr3_nt: TGCGCCAGCAGCCAAATGTCAGGGATCCCTTCAAACACCATATATTTT
d_call: TRBD1; j_call: TRBJ2-7; clone_size: -; v_call: TRBV6-5; cdr3_aa: CASSKDRGPYEQYF; cdr3_nt: TGTGCCAGCAGCAAGGACAGGGGCCCCTACGAGCAGTACTTC
d_call: TRBD2; j_call: TRBJ2-3; clone_size: -; v_call: TRBV4-2; cdr3_aa: CASSQAPHGTSARADTQYF; cdr3_nt: TGTGCCAGCAGCCAAGCCCCACACGGGACTAGCGCTCGGGCAGATACGCAGTATTTT
d_call: -; j_call: TRBJ1-5; clone_size: -; v_call: TRBV21-1; cdr3_aa: CASNLQPQHF; cdr3_nt: TGTGCCAGCAATCTTCAGCCCCAGCATTTT
d_call: -; j_call: TRBJ1-2; clone_size: -; v_call: TRBV6-1; cdr3_aa: CASSEQGLTQSNYGYTF; cdr3_nt: TGTGCCAGCAGTGAACAGGGGTTAACTCAATCCAACTATGGCTACACCTTC